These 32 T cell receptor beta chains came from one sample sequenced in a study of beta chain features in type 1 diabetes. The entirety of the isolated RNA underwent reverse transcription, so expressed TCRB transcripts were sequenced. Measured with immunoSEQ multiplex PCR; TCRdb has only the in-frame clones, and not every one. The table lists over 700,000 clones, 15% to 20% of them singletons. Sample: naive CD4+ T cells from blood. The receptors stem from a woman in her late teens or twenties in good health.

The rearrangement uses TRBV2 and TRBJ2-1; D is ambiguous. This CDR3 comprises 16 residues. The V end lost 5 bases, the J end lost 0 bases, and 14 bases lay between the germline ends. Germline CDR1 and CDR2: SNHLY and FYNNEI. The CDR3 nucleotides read TGTGCCAGCAGTACCCCCCGTTATGCCTCCTACAATGAGCAGTTCTTC. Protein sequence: CASSTPRYASYNEQFF.

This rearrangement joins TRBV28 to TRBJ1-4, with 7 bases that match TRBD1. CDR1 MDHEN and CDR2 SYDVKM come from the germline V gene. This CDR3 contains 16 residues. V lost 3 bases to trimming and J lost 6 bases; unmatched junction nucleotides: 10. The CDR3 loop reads CASSLLRDSRDEKLFF. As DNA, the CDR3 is TGTGCCAGCAGTTTGCTACGGGACAGCCGAGATGAAAAACTGTTTTTT.

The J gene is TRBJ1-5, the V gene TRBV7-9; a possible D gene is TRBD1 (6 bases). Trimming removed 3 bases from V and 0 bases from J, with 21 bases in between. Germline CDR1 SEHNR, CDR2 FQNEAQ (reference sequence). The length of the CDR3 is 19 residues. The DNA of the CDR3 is TGTGCCAGCAGCTTGGATTTCGGCAGGGGATTCCCTAGCAATCAGCCCCAGCATTTT. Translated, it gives CASSLDFGRGFPSNQPQHF.

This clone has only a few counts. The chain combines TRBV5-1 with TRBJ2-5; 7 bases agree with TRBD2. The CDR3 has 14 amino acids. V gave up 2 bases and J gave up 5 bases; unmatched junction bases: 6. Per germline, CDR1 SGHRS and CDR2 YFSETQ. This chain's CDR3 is CASSFEGGSETQYF. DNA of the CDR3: TGCGCCAGCAGCTTTGAGGGAGGGTCGGAGACCCAGTACTTC.

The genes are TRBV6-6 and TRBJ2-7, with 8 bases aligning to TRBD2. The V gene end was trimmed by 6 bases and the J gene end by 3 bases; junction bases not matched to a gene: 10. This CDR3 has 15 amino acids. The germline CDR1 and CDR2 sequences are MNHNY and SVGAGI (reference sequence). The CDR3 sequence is CASSSRGTRFYEQYF. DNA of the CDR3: TGTGCCAGCAGCTCGAGAGGGACTAGGTTCTACGAGCAGTACTTC.

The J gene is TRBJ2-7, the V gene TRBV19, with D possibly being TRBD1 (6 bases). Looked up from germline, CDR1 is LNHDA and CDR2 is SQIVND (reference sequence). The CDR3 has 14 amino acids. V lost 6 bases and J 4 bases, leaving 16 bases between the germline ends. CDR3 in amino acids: CASSPRSTGYEQYF. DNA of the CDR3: TGTGCCAGTAGCCCAAGATCAACAGGGTACGAGCAGTACTTC.

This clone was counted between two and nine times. CDR3 in amino acids: CASSRLSGDNYEQYF. The DNA of the CDR3 is TGTGCCAGCTCACGTCTATCGGGAGATAACTACGAGCAGTACTTC. J is TRBJ2-7 and V is TRBV18; D possibly corresponds to TRBD2 (6 bases). V lost 4 bases and J 3 bases, leaving 16 bases between the germline ends. The length of the CDR3 is 15 residues. Germline CDR1 reads KGHSH; CDR2 reads LQKENI.

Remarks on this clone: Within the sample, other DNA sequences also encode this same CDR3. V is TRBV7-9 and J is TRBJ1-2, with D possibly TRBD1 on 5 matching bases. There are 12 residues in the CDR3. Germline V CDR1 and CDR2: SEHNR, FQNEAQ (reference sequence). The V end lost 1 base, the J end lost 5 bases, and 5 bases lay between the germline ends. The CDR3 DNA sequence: TGTGCCAGCAGCTTAGGGGGGTATGGCTACACCTTC. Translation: CASSLGGYGYTF.

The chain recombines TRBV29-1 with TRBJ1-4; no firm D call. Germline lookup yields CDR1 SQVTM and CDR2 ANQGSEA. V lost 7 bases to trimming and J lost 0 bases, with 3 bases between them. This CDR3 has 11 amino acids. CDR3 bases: TGCAGCGCTGCAACTAATGAAAAACTGTTTTTT. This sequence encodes CSAATNEKLFF.

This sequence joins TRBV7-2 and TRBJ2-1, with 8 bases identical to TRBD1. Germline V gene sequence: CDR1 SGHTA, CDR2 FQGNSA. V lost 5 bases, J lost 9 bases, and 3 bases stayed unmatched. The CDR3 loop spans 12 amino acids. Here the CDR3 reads CASSAQGGEQFF. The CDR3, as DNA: TGTGCCAGCAGCGCACAGGGGGGTGAGCAGTTCTTC.

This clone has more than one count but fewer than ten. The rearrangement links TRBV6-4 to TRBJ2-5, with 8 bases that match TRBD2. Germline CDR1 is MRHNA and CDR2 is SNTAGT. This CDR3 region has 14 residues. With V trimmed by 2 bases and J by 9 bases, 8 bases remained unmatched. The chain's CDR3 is CASSDGERELAQYF. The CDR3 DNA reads TGTGCCAGCAGTGACGGAGAGCGGGAGCTGGCCCAGTACTTC.

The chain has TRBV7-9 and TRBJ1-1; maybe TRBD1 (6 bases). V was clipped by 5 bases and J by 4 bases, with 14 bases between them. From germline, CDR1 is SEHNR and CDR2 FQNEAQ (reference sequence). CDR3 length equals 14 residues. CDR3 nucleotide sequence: TGTGCCAGCAGCCAGACAGGTTCCGGCACTGAAGCTTTCTTT. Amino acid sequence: CASSQTGSGTEAFF.

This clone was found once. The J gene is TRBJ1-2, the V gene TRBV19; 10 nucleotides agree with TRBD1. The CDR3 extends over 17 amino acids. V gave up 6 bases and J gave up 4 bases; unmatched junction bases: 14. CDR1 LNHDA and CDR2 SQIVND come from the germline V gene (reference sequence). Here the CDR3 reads CASSSIRRDRGSYGYTF. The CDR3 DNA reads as TGTGCCAGTAGCTCGATCCGCCGGGACAGGGGTTCCTATGGCTACACCTTC.

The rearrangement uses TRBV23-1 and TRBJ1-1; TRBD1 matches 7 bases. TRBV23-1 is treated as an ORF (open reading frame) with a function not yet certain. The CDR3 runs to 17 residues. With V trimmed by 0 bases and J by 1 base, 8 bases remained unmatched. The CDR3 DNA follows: TGCGCCAGCAGTCAATCGAGGGCAGGGGGTAAGAACACTGAAGCTTTCTTT. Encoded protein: CASSQSRAGGKNTEAFF.

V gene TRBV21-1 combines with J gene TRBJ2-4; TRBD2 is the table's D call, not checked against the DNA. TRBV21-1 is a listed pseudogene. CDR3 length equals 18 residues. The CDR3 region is CASSKVLAGALAKNIQYF. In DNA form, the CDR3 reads TGTGCCAGCAGCAAAGTACTAGCGGGAGCCCTAGCCAAAAACATTCAGTACTTC.

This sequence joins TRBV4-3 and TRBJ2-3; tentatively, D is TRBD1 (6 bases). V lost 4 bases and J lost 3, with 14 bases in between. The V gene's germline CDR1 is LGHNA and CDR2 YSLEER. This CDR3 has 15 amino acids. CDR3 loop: CASSLTQGQTDTQYF. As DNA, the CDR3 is TGCGCCAGCAGCCTCACTCAAGGACAGACAGATACGCAGTATTTT.

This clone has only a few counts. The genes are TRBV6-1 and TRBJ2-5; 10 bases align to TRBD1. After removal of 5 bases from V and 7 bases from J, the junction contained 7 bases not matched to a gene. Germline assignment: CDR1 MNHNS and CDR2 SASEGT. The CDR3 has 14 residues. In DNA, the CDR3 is TGTGCCAGCAGTCCGACAGGGGGCAAGGCGACCCAGTACTTC. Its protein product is CASSPTGGKATQYF.

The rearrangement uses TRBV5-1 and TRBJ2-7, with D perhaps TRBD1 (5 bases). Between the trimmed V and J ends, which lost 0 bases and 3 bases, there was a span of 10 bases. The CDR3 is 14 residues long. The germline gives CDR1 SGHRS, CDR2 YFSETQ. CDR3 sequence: CASSLDRLFYEQYF. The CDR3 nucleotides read TGCGCCAGCAGCTTGGACAGGCTTTTCTACGAGCAGTACTTC.

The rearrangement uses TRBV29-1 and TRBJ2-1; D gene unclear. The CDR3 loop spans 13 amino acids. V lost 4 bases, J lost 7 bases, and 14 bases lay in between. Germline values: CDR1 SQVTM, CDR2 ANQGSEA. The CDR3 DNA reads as TGCAGCGTTGGTTCTTCAGGTACTAATGAGCAGTTCTTC. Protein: CSVGSSGTNEQFF.

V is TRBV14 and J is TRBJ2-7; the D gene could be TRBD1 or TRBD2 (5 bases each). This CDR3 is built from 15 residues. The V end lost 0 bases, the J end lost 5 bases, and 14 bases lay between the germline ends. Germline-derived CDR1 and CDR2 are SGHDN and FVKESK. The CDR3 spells CASSQDRGRGNEQYF. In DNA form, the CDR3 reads TGTGCCAGCAGCCAAGATCGGGGCAGAGGCAACGAGCAGTACTTC.

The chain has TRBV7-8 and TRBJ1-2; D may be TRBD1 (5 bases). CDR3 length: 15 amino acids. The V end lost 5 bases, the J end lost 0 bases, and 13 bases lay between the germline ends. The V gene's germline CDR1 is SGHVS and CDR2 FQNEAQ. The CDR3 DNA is TGTGCCAGCAGCGCTACAGGACCGCCTAACTATGGCTACACCTTC. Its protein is CASSATGPPNYGYTF.

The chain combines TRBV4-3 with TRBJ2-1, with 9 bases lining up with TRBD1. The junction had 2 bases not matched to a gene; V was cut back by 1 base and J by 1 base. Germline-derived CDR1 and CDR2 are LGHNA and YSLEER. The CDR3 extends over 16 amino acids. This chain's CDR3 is CASSQGDRVSYNEQFF. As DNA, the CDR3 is TGCGCCAGCAGCCAAGGGGACAGGGTTTCCTACAATGAGCAGTTCTTC.

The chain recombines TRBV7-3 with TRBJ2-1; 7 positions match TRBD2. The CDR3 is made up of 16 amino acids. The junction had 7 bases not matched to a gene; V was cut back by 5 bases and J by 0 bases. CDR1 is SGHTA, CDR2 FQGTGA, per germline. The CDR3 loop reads CASSRLAGSSYNEQFF. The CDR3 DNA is TGTGCCAGCAGCCGATTAGCGGGTAGCTCCTACAATGAGCAGTTCTTC.

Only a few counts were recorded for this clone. The DNA of the CDR3 is TGTGCCAGCAGCTTAGGCCTCCTCTCCTACAATGAGCAGTTCTTC. Its protein is CASSLGLLSYNEQFF. The chain has TRBV11-2 and TRBJ2-1; D call uncertain. Germline V gene data show CDR1 as SGHAT and CDR2 as FQNNGV. The V end lost 1 base, the J end lost 0 bases, and 7 bases lay between the germline ends. The CDR3 covers 15 residues. The full variable domain, its missing parts supplied by reference TRBV11-2 and TRBJ2-1, is EAGVAQSPRYKIIEKRQSVAFWCNPISGHATLYWYQQILGQGPKLLIQFQNNGVVDDSQLPKDRFSAERLKGVDSTLKIQPAKLEDSAVYLCASSLGLLSYNEQFFGPGTRLTVL.

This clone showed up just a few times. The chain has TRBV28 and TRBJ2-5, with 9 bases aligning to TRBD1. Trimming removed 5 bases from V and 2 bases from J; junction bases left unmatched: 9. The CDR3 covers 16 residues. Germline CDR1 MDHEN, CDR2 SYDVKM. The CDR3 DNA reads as TGTGCCAGCAGTCCACACGGGACAGGGACTCAAGAGACCCAGTACTTC. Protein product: CASSPHGTGTQETQYF.

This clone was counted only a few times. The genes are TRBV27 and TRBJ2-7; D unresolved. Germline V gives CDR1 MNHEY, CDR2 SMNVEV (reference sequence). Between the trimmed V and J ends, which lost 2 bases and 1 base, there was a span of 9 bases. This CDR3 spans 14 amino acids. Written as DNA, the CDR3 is TGTGCCAGCAGTTTACACGGCCTATCCTACGAGCAGTACTTC. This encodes CASSLHGLSYEQYF.

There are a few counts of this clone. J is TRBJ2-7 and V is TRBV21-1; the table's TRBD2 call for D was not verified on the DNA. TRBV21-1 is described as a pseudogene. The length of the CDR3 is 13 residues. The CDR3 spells CASNPRGGYEQYF. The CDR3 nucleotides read TGTGCCAGCAACCCCCGGGGGGGATACGAGCAGTACTTC.

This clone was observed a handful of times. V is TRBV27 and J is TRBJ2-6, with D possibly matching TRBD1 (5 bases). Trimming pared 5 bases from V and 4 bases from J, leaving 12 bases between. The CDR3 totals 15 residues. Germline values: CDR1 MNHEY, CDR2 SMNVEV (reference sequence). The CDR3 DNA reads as TGTGCCAGCAGTGATACTGGGGCGGGGGCCAACGTCCTGACTTTC. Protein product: CASSDTGAGANVLTF.

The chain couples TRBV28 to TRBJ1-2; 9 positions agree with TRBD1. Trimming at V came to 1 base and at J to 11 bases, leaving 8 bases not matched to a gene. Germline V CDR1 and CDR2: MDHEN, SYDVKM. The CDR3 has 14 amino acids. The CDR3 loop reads CASSLLRGTGNYTF. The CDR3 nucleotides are TGTGCCAGCAGTTTATTGAGAGGGACAGGGAATTACACCTTC.

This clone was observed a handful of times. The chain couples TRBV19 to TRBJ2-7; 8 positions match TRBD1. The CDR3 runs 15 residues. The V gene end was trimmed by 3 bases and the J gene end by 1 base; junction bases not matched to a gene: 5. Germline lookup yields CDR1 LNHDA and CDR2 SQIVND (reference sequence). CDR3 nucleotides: TGTGCCAGTAGTATTGGGACAGGCGGATCCTACGAGCAGTACTTC. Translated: CASSIGTGGSYEQYF.

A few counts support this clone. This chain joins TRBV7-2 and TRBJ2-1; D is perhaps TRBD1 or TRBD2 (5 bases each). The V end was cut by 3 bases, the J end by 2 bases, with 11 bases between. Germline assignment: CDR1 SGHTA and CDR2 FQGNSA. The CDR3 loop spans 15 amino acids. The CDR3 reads CASSLWGSPYNEQFF. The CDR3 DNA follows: TGTGCCAGCAGCTTGTGGGGGAGTCCCTACAATGAGCAGTTCTTC.

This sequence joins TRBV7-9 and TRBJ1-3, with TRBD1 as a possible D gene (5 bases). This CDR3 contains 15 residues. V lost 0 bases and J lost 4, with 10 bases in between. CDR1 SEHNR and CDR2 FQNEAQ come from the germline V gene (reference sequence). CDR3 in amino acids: CASSLALGRGNTIYF. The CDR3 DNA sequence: TGTGCCAGCAGCTTAGCGTTGGGGCGAGGAAACACCATATATTTT.